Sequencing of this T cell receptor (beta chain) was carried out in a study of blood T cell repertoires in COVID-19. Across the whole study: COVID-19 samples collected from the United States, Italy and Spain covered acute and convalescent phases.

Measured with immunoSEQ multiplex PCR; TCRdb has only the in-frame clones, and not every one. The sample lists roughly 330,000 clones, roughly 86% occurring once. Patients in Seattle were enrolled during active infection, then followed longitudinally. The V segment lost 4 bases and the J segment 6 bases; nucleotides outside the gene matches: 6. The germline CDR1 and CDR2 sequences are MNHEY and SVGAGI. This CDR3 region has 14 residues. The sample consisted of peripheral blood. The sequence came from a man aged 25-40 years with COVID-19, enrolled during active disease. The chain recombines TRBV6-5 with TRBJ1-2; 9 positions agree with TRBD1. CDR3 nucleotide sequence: TGTGCCAGCAGTTCCGGACAGGGGATAGATGGCTACACCTTC. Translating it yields CASSSGQGIDGYTF.